This TCR beta chain originates from a study of T-cell reconstitution after alpha-beta-depleted transplantation in children. This clonotype was observed a few times. Unique molecular identifiers were incorporated when the TCRbeta library was constructed. TCRdb processed the PCR reads anew with MiXCR; each CDR3 protein has one entry. The sample consists of about 610,000 distinct CDR3 sequences, more than 9% of them appearing once. The length of the CDR3 is 14 residues. Trimming shortened V by 5 bases and J by 2 bases, and 12 bases separated the two germline ends. The germline CDR1 and CDR2 sequences are LGHNT and FRNRAP.

The material was PBMCs from the stem cell graft donor, obtained from the stem cell graft. This clonotype was sampled from a human donor who donated a stem cell graft to a child with acute myeloid leukemia. The chain recombines TRBV12-5 with TRBJ2-5; either TRBD1 or TRBD2 may supply D (5 bases each). CDR3 sequence: CASGNSGAQETQYF. Written as DNA, the CDR3 is TGTGCTAGTGGTAACTCCGGGGCACAAGAGACCCAGTACTTC. The full variable domain, rest sourced from reference TRBV12-5 and TRBJ2-5, is DARVTQTPRHKVTEMGQEVTMRCQPILGHNTVFWYRQTMMQGLELLAYFRNRAPLDDSGMPKDRFSAEMPDATLATLKIQPSEPRDSAVYFCASGNSGAQETQYFGPGTRLLVL.